The 16 T cell receptor beta chains given below trace back to one sample, sequenced in a study of blood T cell repertoires in COVID-19. TCRdb's table, derived via immunoSEQ multiplex PCR, lists solely in-frame clones and lacks some. The table has roughly 250,000 clones, around four fifths seen once; the top ten hold around 6.4%. The sample taken for sequencing was peripheral blood. The receptors were gathered from a woman between 55 and 75 years old with active or convalescent COVID-19.

The rearrangement links TRBV19 to TRBJ2-1; 12 bases align to TRBD1. Germline assignment: CDR1 LNHDA and CDR2 SQIVND (reference sequence). V gave up 4 bases and J gave up 6 bases; unmatched junction bases: 4. The CDR3 has 15 amino acids. The CDR3 reads CASSTGQGAPNEQFF. The CDR3 coding sequence is TGTGCCAGTAGTACGGGACAGGGGGCGCCCAATGAGCAGTTCTTC. The full variable domain, rest sourced from reference TRBV19 and TRBJ2-1, is DGGITQSPKYLFRKEGQNVTLSCEQNLNHDAMYWYRQDPGQGLRLIYYSQIVNDFQKGDIAEGYSVSREKKESFPLTVTSAQKNPTAFYLCASSTGQGAPNEQFFGPGTRLTVL.

This sequence joins TRBV27 and TRBJ2-1; 7 nucleotides match TRBD2. V lost 6 bases to trimming and J lost 8 bases; unmatched junction nucleotides: 25. Germline V gene lookup returns CDR1 MNHEY and CDR2 SMNVEV (reference sequence). This CDR3 comprises 19 residues. For the CDR3, the DNA is TGTGCCAGCAGCCCAGGGCCACCGGGACTAACTTCACGCCCTCATGAGCAGTTCTTC. This codes for CASSPGPPGLTSRPHEQFF.

The sample holds one count of this clone. The chain recombines TRBV11-2 with TRBJ2-1, with 9 nucleotides matching TRBD1. J was trimmed by 8 bases and V by 2 bases; bases with no gene match: 7. CDR1 SGHAT and CDR2 FQNNGV come from the germline V gene. The CDR3 consists of 15 residues. The chain's CDR3 is CASSLHGTGFDEQFF. CDR3 DNA sequence: TGTGCCAGCAGCTTACACGGGACAGGGTTTGATGAGCAGTTCTTC.

The V and J genes are TRBV7-9 and TRBJ2-6; weak D call: TRBD2 (6 bases). Germline V gene lookup returns CDR1 SEHNR and CDR2 FQNEAQ (reference sequence). This CDR3 has 16 residues. V was clipped by 1 base and J by 4 bases, with 11 bases between them. The CDR3, as DNA: TGTGCCAGCAGCTTAGTCGGGGGAGCCGGGGCCAACGTCCTGACTTTC. Residues: CASSLVGGAGANVLTF.

V usage is TRBV19 and J usage is TRBJ2-7, with TRBD2 identical over 7 bases. CDR3 length: 15 amino acids. CDR1 and CDR2 (germline): LNHDA, SQIVND (reference sequence). V shed 4 bases and J 8 bases; nucleotides not matched to a gene: 14. The chain's CDR3 is CASSTGSGISTQQYF. The DNA of the CDR3 is TGTGCCAGTAGTACGGGCAGCGGGATATCTACGCAGCAGTACTTC.

The rearrangement joins TRBV28 to TRBJ1-1; D might be TRBD1 (6 bases). V was shortened by 6 bases and J by 7 bases, with 15 bases between the two germline ends. The germline V gene encodes CDR1 MDHEN and CDR2 SYDVKM. CDR3 length equals 13 residues. The CDR3 nucleotides are TGTGCCAGCAGCTCTTGGGGGCTAATTGAAGCTTTCTTT. Residues: CASSSWGLIEAFF.

Concerning this clone: The sample holds other DNA sequences that translate to the same CDR3. The V gene is TRBV5-1, the J gene TRBJ2-5; the match to TRBD1 covers 8 bases. Unmatched junction bases numbered 3, after V lost 0 bases and J lost 5 bases. This CDR3 has 14 amino acids. In germline, CDR1 is SGHRS, CDR2 YFSETQ. CDR3 DNA: TGCGCCAGCAGCTTGGGGACAGGGAGGGAGACCCAGTACTTC. Translation gives CASSLGTGRETQYF. The full variable domain, with the rest looked up from reference TRBV5-1 and TRBJ2-5, is KAGVTQTPRYLIKTRGQQVTLSCSPISGHRSVSWYQQTPGQGLQFLFEYFSETQRNKGNFPGRFSGRQFSNSRSEMNVSTLELGDSALYLCASSLGTGRETQYFGPGTRLLVL.

The chain uses TRBV12-3 or TRBV12-4 and TRBJ2-7, with no clear D. The CDR3 is 11 amino acids. V lost 4 bases, J lost 2 bases, and 3 bases lay in between. CDR3 in DNA: TGTGCCAGCAGTTCCACCTACGAGCAGTACTTC. It specifies CASSSTYEQYF.

The rearrangement joins TRBV5-4 to TRBJ2-2; 8 bases are a match to TRBD1. CDR3 length: 14 residues. V trimming: 6 bases; J trimming: 7 bases; junction bases outside the gene matches: 8. The germline V gene encodes CDR1 SGHNT and CDR2 YYREEE (reference sequence). CDR3 nucleotides: TGTGCCAGCAATGACAGGGGTAGGGTCGGGGAGCTGTTTTTT. Protein sequence: CASNDRGRVGELFF. The full variable domain, rest sourced from reference TRBV5-4 and TRBJ2-2, is ETGVTQSPTHLIKTRGQQVTLRCSSQSGHNTVSWYQQALGQGPQFIFQYYREEENGRGNFPPRFSGLQFPNYSSELNVNALELDDSALYLCASNDRGRVGELFFGEGSRLTVL.

In its sample, this clone was seen many times. The CDR3 nucleotides read TGTGCCAGCAGCCTGAGTACTCTAGCGGGGGCAGCCTACAATGAGCAGTTCTTC. Residues: CASSLSTLAGAAYNEQFF. V gene TRBV2 combines with J gene TRBJ2-1; 10 bases map to TRBD2. Germline CDR1 is SNHLY and CDR2 is FYNNEI. The length of the CDR3 is 18 residues. V shed 6 bases, J shed 2 bases, and the junction held 13 bases outside the gene matches.

The CDR3 bases are TGTGCCAGCAGCTTGACTAGCGGGGGAGGGCAGTACGTC. Translation: CASSLTSGGGQYV. The chain couples TRBV7-9 to TRBJ2-7; 12 bases match TRBD2. V was pared by 3 bases and J by 9 bases, with 3 bases of the junction left unmatched. From germline, CDR1 is SEHNR and CDR2 FQNEAQ (reference sequence). This CDR3 region has 13 residues.

The chain employs TRBV5-6 and TRBJ2-5, with TRBD2 matching over 10 bases. V lost 1 base to trimming and J lost 5 bases; unmatched junction nucleotides: 8. The CDR3 spans 16 residues. Germline lookup yields CDR1 SGHDT and CDR2 YYEEEE. The CDR3 reads CASSLLPSGSGETQYF. The CDR3 DNA sequence: TGTGCCAGCAGCTTGTTGCCTAGCGGGAGCGGGGAGACCCAGTACTTC.

This clone came up once. The chain employs TRBV11-3 and TRBJ2-7; D possibly corresponds to TRBD2 (6 bases). CDR3 length: 12 amino acids. V shed 7 bases and J shed 6 bases, with 13 bases lying between them. Germline CDR1 is SGHNT and CDR2 is YENEEA. The CDR3 here is CASNGGRGEQYF. For the CDR3, the DNA is TGTGCCAGCAATGGAGGGCGCGGCGAGCAGTACTTC.

The chain is built from TRBV5-5 and TRBJ1-2; a weak D match, TRBD1 (5 bases). Germline lookup yields CDR1 SGHKS and CDR2 YYEKEE (reference sequence). The V end was cut by 6 bases, the J end by 2 bases, with 17 bases between. The CDR3 covers 15 residues. The CDR3: CASILVLGQNYGYTF. CDR3 nucleotides: TGTGCCAGCATCCTAGTCCTGGGGCAGAACTATGGCTACACCTTC.

The V call is TRBV30, the J call TRBJ1-6, with no clear D. The CDR3 loop spans 14 amino acids. CDR1 is GTSNPN and CDR2 is SVGIG in the germline V gene (reference sequence). V was trimmed by 2 bases and J by 4 bases, leaving 9 bases between them. The CDR3 nucleotides read TGTGCCTGGAGTACGACAACTTATAATTCACCCCTCCACTTT. Its protein is CAWSTTTYNSPLHF.

The CDR3 reads CASSQDHRTGVSLSLEQYV. CDR3 DNA sequence: TGCGCCAGCAGCCAAGATCATAGGACAGGGGTCTCCCTCTCTCTCGAGCAGTACGTC. The rearrangement links TRBV4-1 to TRBJ2-7, with 9 bases fitting TRBD1. The CDR3 extends over 19 amino acids. Germline loops: CDR1 MGHRA, CDR2 YSYEKL. With V trimmed by 0 bases and J by 6 bases, 18 bases remained unmatched.